The rows below give T cell receptor beta chains drawn from one sample of a study of molecular identifiers for immune sequencing clone quantification. TCRdb analysed the PCR reads with MiXCR anew, one entry per CDR3 protein. Of 38,000 or so distinct CDR3 sequences detected, approximately 18% appear once; the ten largest clones hold approximately 6.7%. The source material was naive CD8+ T cells from blood, with Jurkat cell RNA spiked in. These receptors all come from a human donor in good health. Some libraries in this study had Jurkat cell RNA spiked in. The CDR3 runs from the conserved cysteine through the conserved F or W. The order of the fields is clone size, J gene, D gene, V gene, CDR3 protein, CDR3 DNA. A D gene is named only where the DNA matches it firmly. Clone size, where shown, is once, few, many, or a class for clones that have expanded.

clone size: many
J gene: TRBJ1-5
D gene: -
V gene: TRBV5-1
CDR3 protein: CASPLLGGPQHF
CDR3 DNA: TGCGCCAGCCCCCTCCTAGGGGGGCCCCAGCATTTT

clone size: few
J gene: TRBJ2-5
D gene: -
V gene: TRBV20-1
CDR3 protein: CSASSWELGQETQYF
CDR3 DNA: TGCAGTGCTAGCTCGTGGGAGCTGGGGCAAGAGACCCAGTACTTC

clone size: many
J gene: TRBJ2-7
D gene: TRBD2
V gene: TRBV11-2
CDR3 protein: CASNPAGGPWRGYEQYF
CDR3 DNA: TGTGCCAGCAACCCAGCGGGAGGGCCGTGGAGGGGCTACGAGCAGTACTTC

clone size: many
J gene: TRBJ2-1
D gene: -
V gene: TRBV27
CDR3 protein: CASSVGLLNEQFF
CDR3 DNA: TGTGCCAGCAGTGTGGGACTTCTCAATGAGCAGTTCTTC

clone size: many
J gene: TRBJ1-1
D gene: -
V gene: TRBV19
CDR3 protein: CASRLWTRENTEAFF
CDR3 DNA: TGTGCCAGTAGACTTTGGACCAGGGAGAACACTGAAGCTTTCTTT

clone size: many
J gene: TRBJ2-7
D gene: -
V gene: TRBV7-2
CDR3 protein: CASSLETALHPTYEQYF
CDR3 DNA: TGTGCCAGCAGCTTAGAGACAGCGCTCCACCCAACCTACGAGCAGTACTTC

clone size: many
J gene: TRBJ2-3
D gene: -
V gene: TRBV24-1
CDR3 protein: CATSEDGGSTDTQYF
CDR3 DNA: TGTGCCACCAGTGAAGACGGTGGGAGCACAGATACGCAGTATTTT

clone size: many
J gene: TRBJ2-1
D gene: -
V gene: TRBV12-3/TRBV12-4
CDR3 protein: CASTLSQSYNEQFF
CDR3 DNA: TGTGCCAGCACGCTAAGTCAGAGCTACAATGAGCAGTTCTTC

clone size: many
J gene: TRBJ1-2
D gene: -
V gene: TRBV19
CDR3 protein: CASSPKRGGYTF
CDR3 DNA: TGTGCCAGTAGCCCAAAACGGGGTGGCTACACCTTC

clone size: many
J gene: TRBJ2-1
D gene: -
V gene: TRBV11-2
CDR3 protein: CASSRMGEQFF
CDR3 DNA: TGTGCCAGCAGCCGGATGGGTGAGCAGTTCTTC

clone size: many
J gene: TRBJ2-1
D gene: TRBD2
V gene: TRBV12-3/TRBV12-4
CDR3 protein: CASSLSGLAGGEQFF
CDR3 DNA: TGTGCCAGCAGTTTATCCGGACTAGCGGGGGGTGAGCAGTTCTTC

clone size: -
J gene: TRBJ2-2
D gene: TRBD2
V gene: TRBV19
CDR3 protein: CASSTGASGIRGGELFF
CDR3 DNA: TGTGCCAGTAGTACCGGGGCTAGCGGGATACGAGGGGGGGAGCTGTTTTTT

clone size: many
J gene: TRBJ2-4
D gene: -
V gene: TRBV7-9
CDR3 protein: CASSLVIGAKNIQYF
CDR3 DNA: TGTGCCAGCAGCTTAGTGATAGGAGCCAAAAACATTCAGTACTTC

clone size: many
J gene: TRBJ2-7
D gene: -
V gene: TRBV2
CDR3 protein: CASGFRSSYEQYF
CDR3 DNA: TGTGCCAGCGGATTTCGGAGCTCCTACGAGCAGTACTTC

clone size: many
J gene: TRBJ2-7
D gene: -
V gene: TRBV14
CDR3 protein: CASSQDLGRSGEQYF
CDR3 DNA: TGTGCCAGCAGCCAAGATTTGGGTAGGTCCGGCGAGCAGTACTTC

clone size: many
J gene: TRBJ2-7
D gene: -
V gene: TRBV4-2
CDR3 protein: CANSQEMGGWVYEQYF
CDR3 DNA: TGTGCCAACAGCCAAGAGATGGGGGGCTGGGTTTACGAGCAGTACTTC

clone size: many
J gene: TRBJ2-3
D gene: -
V gene: TRBV7-9
CDR3 protein: CASSLLASDTQYF
CDR3 DNA: TGTGCCAGCAGCTTGTTAGCATCAGATACGCAGTATTTT

clone size: -
J gene: TRBJ2-7
D gene: TRBD2
V gene: TRBV7-9
CDR3 protein: CASRRLAGDGYEQYF
CDR3 DNA: TGTGCCAGCAGGCGACTAGCGGGAGATGGTTACGAGCAGTACTTC

clone size: -
J gene: TRBJ1-5
D gene: -
V gene: TRBV12-3/TRBV12-4
CDR3 protein: CASSFGQGHNQPQHF
CDR3 DNA: TGTGCCAGCAGTTTTGGTCAGGGCCACAATCAGCCCCAGCATTTT

clone size: many
J gene: TRBJ1-3
D gene: TRBD1
V gene: TRBV12-3/TRBV12-4
CDR3 protein: CASSPTGIGNTIYF
CDR3 DNA: TGTGCCAGCAGTCCGACAGGGATTGGAAACACCATATATTTT

clone size: few
J gene: TRBJ1-1
D gene: TRBD1
V gene: TRBV6-6
CDR3 protein: CASSYLTGVTEAFF
CDR3 DNA: TGTGCCAGCAGTTACCTGACAGGGGTCACTGAAGCTTTCTTT

clone size: -
J gene: TRBJ2-5
D gene: -
V gene: TRBV11-2
CDR3 protein: CASSSWGAERGETQYF
CDR3 DNA: TGTGCCAGCAGCTCCTGGGGAGCGGAGAGGGGAGAGACCCAGTACTTC

clone size: many
J gene: TRBJ1-1
D gene: -
V gene: TRBV6-1
CDR3 protein: CASSEGIYYTEAFF
CDR3 DNA: TGTGCCAGCAGTGAAGGTATCTATTATACTGAAGCTTTCTTT

clone size: many
J gene: TRBJ2-1
D gene: -
V gene: TRBV7-9
CDR3 protein: CASTYSSSEQFF
CDR3 DNA: TGTGCCAGCACCTATTCATCTTCGGAGCAGTTCTTC

clone size: many
J gene: TRBJ2-1
D gene: TRBD2
V gene: TRBV14
CDR3 protein: CASSGERTSVNNEQFF
CDR3 DNA: TGTGCCAGCAGCGGAGAGCGGACTAGCGTAAACAATGAGCAGTTCTTC

clone size: many
J gene: TRBJ2-7
D gene: TRBD2
V gene: TRBV29-1
CDR3 protein: CSASTFREGRSYEQYF
CDR3 DNA: TGCAGCGCCTCCACGTTCAGGGAGGGACGCTCCTACGAGCAGTACTTC

clone size: many
J gene: TRBJ1-1
D gene: -
V gene: TRBV12-3/TRBV12-4
CDR3 protein: CASSFEGVKAFF
CDR3 DNA: TGTGCCAGCAGTTTCGAAGGGGTCAAAGCTTTCTTT

clone size: few
J gene: TRBJ2-4
D gene: TRBD2
V gene: TRBV9
CDR3 protein: CASSMASGRAGNIQYF
CDR3 DNA: TGTGCCAGCAGCATGGCTAGCGGGAGGGCCGGGAACATTCAGTACTTC

clone size: many
J gene: TRBJ2-5
D gene: TRBD2
V gene: TRBV28
CDR3 protein: CASSPGLAGQETQYF
CDR3 DNA: TGTGCCAGCAGTCCAGGACTAGCGGGACAAGAGACCCAGTACTTC

clone size: many
J gene: TRBJ2-7
D gene: TRBD1
V gene: TRBV7-9
CDR3 protein: CASSPGTGVHEQYF
CDR3 DNA: TGTGCCAGCAGCCCCGGGACAGGGGTCCACGAGCAGTACTTC

clone size: -
J gene: TRBJ2-7
D gene: TRBD1
V gene: TRBV20-1
CDR3 protein: CSAVDRGYEQYF
CDR3 DNA: TGCAGTGCTGTGGACAGGGGCTACGAGCAGTACTTC

clone size: many
J gene: TRBJ1-4
D gene: -
V gene: TRBV5-7
CDR3 protein: CASSFGSRTATNEKLFF
CDR3 DNA: TGTGCCAGCAGCTTTGGATCGCGGACTGCAACTAATGAAAAACTGTTTTTT

clone size: many
J gene: TRBJ2-2
D gene: TRBD2
V gene: TRBV19
CDR3 protein: CASSLAGGPTGELFF
CDR3 DNA: TGTGCCAGTAGTCTAGCGGGAGGGCCGACCGGGGAGCTGTTTTTT

clone size: few
J gene: TRBJ2-2
D gene: -
V gene: TRBV6-2/TRBV6-3
CDR3 protein: CASSYGLAGIGELFF
CDR3 DNA: TGTGCCAGCAGTTACGGTCTAGCAGGCATCGGGGAGCTGTTTTTT

clone size: many
J gene: TRBJ2-7
D gene: -
V gene: TRBV10-3
CDR3 protein: CAINTNPGASYEQYF
CDR3 DNA: TGTGCCATCAATACCAACCCGGGGGCAAGCTACGAGCAGTACTTC

clone size: many
J gene: TRBJ2-3
D gene: TRBD2
V gene: TRBV4-2
CDR3 protein: CASSHPPGAGGPSTDTQYF
CDR3 DNA: TGTGCCAGCAGCCACCCCCCGGGTGCGGGAGGGCCTTCCACAGATACGCAGTATTTT

clone size: medium-sized
J gene: TRBJ2-2
D gene: -
V gene: TRBV12-3/TRBV12-4
CDR3 protein: CASSPVVSGELFF
CDR3 DNA: TGTGCCAGCAGTCCCGTGGTATCCGGGGAGCTGTTTTTT

clone size: many
J gene: TRBJ2-1
D gene: -
V gene: TRBV27
CDR3 protein: CASSFASGGDHEQFF
CDR3 DNA: TGTGCCAGCAGTTTCGCCAGCGGAGGGGACCATGAGCAGTTCTTC

clone size: -
J gene: TRBJ1-2
D gene: -
V gene: TRBV6-2/TRBV6-3
CDR3 protein: CASSYEANYGYTF
CDR3 DNA: TGTGCCAGCAGTTACGAAGCTAACTATGGCTACACCTTC

clone size: many
J gene: TRBJ2-7
D gene: TRBD1
V gene: TRBV4-1
CDR3 protein: CASSHLAGQGGYEQYF
CDR3 DNA: TGCGCCAGCAGCCATCTAGCGGGACAGGGGGGGTACGAGCAGTACTTC

clone size: -
J gene: TRBJ1-1
D gene: -
V gene: TRBV7-9
CDR3 protein: CASSWALEAFF
CDR3 DNA: TGTGCCAGCAGCTGGGCGCTCGAAGCTTTCTTT

clone size: many
J gene: TRBJ1-4
D gene: TRBD1
V gene: TRBV4-2
CDR3 protein: CASSQLGTGVLTNEKLFF
CDR3 DNA: TGTGCCAGCAGCCAGCTCGGGACAGGGGTCTTGACTAATGAAAAACTGTTTTTT

clone size: many
J gene: TRBJ2-2
D gene: -
V gene: TRBV27
CDR3 protein: CASSSEPGHLTGELFF
CDR3 DNA: TGTGCCAGCAGTTCAGAACCGGGACACCTAACCGGGGAGCTGTTTTTT

clone size: -
J gene: TRBJ2-2
D gene: -
V gene: TRBV7-9
CDR3 protein: CASSLDTRATGELFF
CDR3 DNA: TGTGCCAGCAGCTTGGACACGAGGGCTACCGGGGAGCTGTTTTTT

clone size: many
J gene: TRBJ2-1
D gene: -
V gene: TRBV29-1
CDR3 protein: CSVEWTDSYNEQFF
CDR3 DNA: TGCAGCGTTGAATGGACCGACTCCTACAATGAGCAGTTCTTC

clone size: -
J gene: TRBJ2-3
D gene: -
V gene: TRBV4-3
CDR3 protein: CASSQADRSTDTQYF
CDR3 DNA: TGCGCCAGCAGCCAAGCCGACAGGAGCACAGATACGCAGTATTTT

clone size: medium-sized
J gene: TRBJ2-7
D gene: -
V gene: TRBV12-3/TRBV12-4
CDR3 protein: CASSEGPAYEQYF
CDR3 DNA: TGTGCCAGCAGTGAGGGACCGGCCTACGAGCAGTACTTC

clone size: many
J gene: TRBJ2-7
D gene: -
V gene: TRBV7-9
CDR3 protein: CASGSPGAFYEQYF
CDR3 DNA: TGTGCCAGCGGATCCCCCGGGGCCTTCTACGAGCAGTACTTC

clone size: many
J gene: TRBJ1-1
D gene: -
V gene: TRBV19
CDR3 protein: CASKKRGGGTEAFF
CDR3 DNA: TGTGCCAGTAAGAAGAGGGGTGGGGGCACTGAAGCTTTCTTT

clone size: many
J gene: TRBJ1-4
D gene: -
V gene: TRBV4-1
CDR3 protein: CASSPITTNEKLFF
CDR3 DNA: TGCGCCAGCAGCCCGATAACAACTAATGAAAAACTGTTTTTT

clone size: many
J gene: TRBJ2-5
D gene: TRBD1
V gene: TRBV4-1
CDR3 protein: CASSSRDSWQETQYF
CDR3 DNA: TGCGCCAGCAGCTCCCGGGACAGCTGGCAAGAGACCCAGTACTTC

clone size: many
J gene: TRBJ2-7
D gene: TRBD2
V gene: TRBV9
CDR3 protein: CASSVTSGPYEQYF
CDR3 DNA: TGTGCCAGCAGCGTCACTAGCGGACCCTACGAGCAGTACTTC

clone size: many
J gene: TRBJ2-7
D gene: -
V gene: TRBV29-1
CDR3 protein: CSVVVTYEQYF
CDR3 DNA: TGCAGCGTTGTGGTTACCTACGAGCAGTACTTC

clone size: many
J gene: TRBJ2-1
D gene: -
V gene: TRBV7-9
CDR3 protein: CASSLGGVGREQFF
CDR3 DNA: TGTGCCAGCAGCTTAGGAGGGGTCGGCAGAGAGCAGTTCTTC

clone size: many
J gene: TRBJ2-7
D gene: TRBD2
V gene: TRBV7-6
CDR3 protein: CASSLEVLAGPYEQYF
CDR3 DNA: TGTGCCAGCAGCTTAGAGGTTCTAGCGGGACCCTACGAGCAGTACTTC

clone size: many
J gene: TRBJ2-1
D gene: -
V gene: TRBV4-3
CDR3 protein: CASSQEVAGNEQFF
CDR3 DNA: TGCGCCAGCAGCCAAGAAGTAGCTGGCAATGAGCAGTTCTTC

clone size: -
J gene: TRBJ2-1
D gene: -
V gene: TRBV12-3/TRBV12-4
CDR3 protein: CASSFSWGYYAEQFF
CDR3 DNA: TGTGCCAGCAGTTTCTCCTGGGGGTACTATGCTGAGCAGTTCTTC

clone size: few
J gene: TRBJ2-2
D gene: TRBD2
V gene: TRBV19
CDR3 protein: CASNVAGETGELFF
CDR3 DNA: TGTGCCAGTAATGTAGCGGGAGAAACCGGGGAGCTGTTTTTT